These 31 T cell receptor beta chains were sequenced from one sample in a study of cytomegalovirus exposure and HLA in healthy donors. PCR amplification relied on 60 Vbeta primers (plus 13 Jbeta primers). The repertoire was sequenced with immunoSEQ multiplex PCR; TCRdb's copy has only in-frame clones and lacks some. This sample has around 120,000 clones, with 80% to 90% found just once. Sequenced: PBMCs. All receptors derive from a woman aged 40 to 49 in good health and CMV-seropositive.

CDR3 bases: TGCAGCGTTGGGGACAGGCCCACTAACTATGGCTACACCTTC. This encodes CSVGDRPTNYGYTF. The chain has TRBV29-1 and TRBJ1-2, with 8 positions matching TRBD1. Germline loops: CDR1 SQVTM, CDR2 ANQGSEA. The V segment lost 4 bases and the J segment 0 bases; nucleotides outside the gene matches: 4. The CDR3 spans 14 residues.

The chain uses TRBV5-6 and TRBJ2-5; D is possibly TRBD2 (5 bases). TRBJ2-7 matches the DNA end more closely, so the J call is doubtful. This CDR3 spans 14 amino acids. CDR1 and CDR2 (germline): SGHDT, YYEEEE. The DNA for the CDR3 is TGTGCCAGCAGCCTAACACGGAGGTTCTACGAGCAGTACTTC. It translates to CASSLTRRFYEQYF.

This chain connects TRBV20-1 to TRBJ2-7; no firm D call. Germline CDR1 reads DFQATT; CDR2 reads SNEGSKA (reference sequence). This CDR3 has 11 residues. V gave up 1 base and J gave up 4 bases, with 5 bases separating them. As DNA, the CDR3 is TGCAGTGCTAGAGCTATTTACGAGCAGTACTTC. Encoded protein: CSARAIYEQYF.

A single count supports this clone. The chain recombines TRBV9 with TRBJ1-5, with D possibly being TRBD1 (6 bases). Trimming left V 3 bases short and J 0 bases short, with 7 bases between. Germline loops: CDR1 SGDLS, CDR2 YYNGEE. The CDR3 is 14 amino acids. CDR3 residues: CASSGQDSNQPQHF. The DNA for the CDR3 is TGTGCCAGCAGCGGACAGGATAGCAATCAGCCCCAGCATTTT.

The chain links TRBV5-4 to TRBJ1-1; D might be TRBD1 (5 bases). The length of the CDR3 is 13 residues. CDR1 is SGHNT and CDR2 is YYREEE in the germline V gene (reference sequence). Trimming shortened V by 4 bases and J by 8 bases, and 15 bases separated the two germline ends. The CDR3 DNA follows: TGTGCCAGCAGCCACCCATCGGAGGGGGAAGCTTTCTTT. It specifies CASSHPSEGEAFF.

This clone was recorded only once. This sequence joins TRBV19 and TRBJ1-2; D uncertain. Trimming left V 3 bases short and J 0 bases short, with 11 bases between. Germline V gene sequence: CDR1 LNHDA, CDR2 SQIVND (reference sequence). The CDR3 is 15 amino acids. CDR3 residues: CASSIPRGTNYGYTF. As DNA, the CDR3 is TGTGCCAGTAGTATCCCCCGAGGGACTAACTATGGCTACACCTTC.

The chain carries TRBV5-1 and TRBJ2-5; a weak D match, TRBD1 (8 bases). The ends were cut back, 2 bases at V and 0 bases at J, with 11 bases in the middle. Per germline, CDR1 SGHRS and CDR2 YFSETQ. The CDR3 totals 15 residues. CDR3: CASSLQGGNQETQYF. In DNA form, the CDR3 reads TGCGCCAGCAGCTTACAGGGGGGGAACCAAGAGACCCAGTACTTC.

The rearrangement links TRBV6-1 to TRBJ2-1; unclear D gene. Germline V gene lookup returns CDR1 MNHNS and CDR2 SASEGT. The V end was cut by 2 bases, the J end by 6 bases, with 8 bases between. The CDR3 consists of 13 residues. CDR3 sequence (DNA): TGTGCCAGCAGTGAACACCGGAGCAATGAGCAGTTCTTC. Its translation is CASSEHRSNEQFF.

The genes are TRBV5-1 and TRBJ2-1, with D hard to call. Trimming took off 0 bases at V and 6 bases at J, with 13 bases between the two ends. CDR1 is SGHRS, CDR2 YFSETQ, per germline. The CDR3 is 15 amino acids. This CDR3 is CASSLEVDWPNEQFF. The CDR3 DNA reads as TGCGCCAGCAGCTTGGAGGTTGACTGGCCCAATGAGCAGTTCTTC.

In its sample, this clone was seen a few times. The gene calls are TRBV5-1 and TRBJ1-3, with a tentative D call TRBD1 (5 bases). The CDR3 has 15 residues. V was cut by 0 bases and J by 0 bases, with 7 bases left in between. The germline gives CDR1 SGHRS, CDR2 YFSETQ. CDR3 residues: CASSLGQSSGNTIYF. In DNA, the CDR3 is TGCGCCAGCAGCTTGGGACAGAGCTCTGGAAACACCATATATTTT.

The chain employs TRBV5-1 and TRBJ2-1; D is possibly TRBD1 (5 bases). CDR3 length: 15 amino acids. CDR1 and CDR2 from the germline V gene are SGHRS and YFSETQ. The V end lost 4 bases, the J end lost 0 bases, and 11 bases lay between the germline ends. The CDR3 reads CASSEGVSSYNEQFF. The CDR3 DNA is TGCGCCAGCAGCGAAGGGGTCAGCTCCTACAATGAGCAGTTCTTC.

The V gene is TRBV29-1, the J gene TRBJ2-7; D perhaps matches TRBD1 (5 bases). Germline V gene sequence: CDR1 SQVTM, CDR2 ANQGSEA. The CDR3 is made up of 15 amino acids. V was pared by 6 bases and J by 1 base, with 19 bases between. This CDR3 reads CSVLKLRQTSYEQYF. The CDR3 nucleotides are TGCAGCGTGTTGAAACTAAGACAGACATCCTACGAGCAGTACTTC.

V and J are TRBV7-2 and TRBJ2-3; a possible D gene is TRBD2 (5 bases). The germline gives CDR1 SGHTA, CDR2 FQGNSA. V lost 2 bases to trimming and J lost 0 bases, with 12 bases between them. CDR3 length: 16 amino acids. The CDR3 bases are TGTGCCAGCAGCTTAACGAGGACTCCCAGCACAGATACGCAGTATTTT. Translated: CASSLTRTPSTDTQYF.

The rearrangement links TRBV30 to TRBJ2-7; D may be TRBD1 (6 bases). CDR1 GTSNPN and CDR2 SVGIG come from the germline V gene (reference sequence). The CDR3 contains 18 residues. The V end was cut by 0 bases, the J end by 5 bases, with 26 bases between. The CDR3 DNA reads as TGTGCCTGGAGTGTTTTGTTGGGCTATCAGGGGTCTCCACACGAGCAGTACTTC. Translating it yields CAWSVLLGYQGSPHEQYF.

The genes are TRBV27 and TRBJ1-1, with TRBD1 identical over 9 bases. J lost 5 bases, V lost 5 bases, and 9 bases had no gene match. Germline CDR1 MNHEY, CDR2 SMNVEV (reference sequence). This CDR3 has 15 residues. Here the CDR3 reads CASSNGTGFRTEAFF. The CDR3, as DNA: TGTGCCAGCAGTAATGGGACAGGGTTTAGGACTGAAGCTTTCTTT.

The V gene is TRBV7-2, the J gene TRBJ2-1, with 7 positions matching TRBD2. The CDR3 loop spans 15 amino acids. Germline V gene data show CDR1 as SGHTA and CDR2 as FQGNSA. Trimming at V came to 5 bases and at J to 5 bases, leaving 9 bases not matched to a gene. In nucleotides, the CDR3 is TGTGCCAGCAGCCCCTCCTGGGAGGGTCACAATGAGCAGTTCTTC. It codes for CASSPSWEGHNEQFF.

This clone was counted between two and nine times. The rearrangement joins TRBV5-6 to TRBJ2-5; D gene unclear. This CDR3 has 13 residues. With 8 bases removed from V and 0 bases from J, the gap between germline ends came to 11 bases. CDR1 is SGHDT and CDR2 is YYEEEE in the germline V gene. The CDR3 protein is CARPLRNQETQYF. DNA of the CDR3: TGTGCCAGGCCGCTGCGGAACCAAGAGACCCAGTACTTC.

V and J are TRBV2 and TRBJ2-3, with a tentative D call TRBD2 (6 bases). Germline lookup yields CDR1 SNHLY and CDR2 FYNNEI. V lost 9 bases, J lost 4 bases, and 11 bases lay in between. This CDR3 region has 12 residues. The CDR3 protein is CARTGGADTQYF. CDR3 coding DNA: TGTGCCAGAACAGGAGGGGCAGATACGCAGTATTTT.

This clone was seen only once. This sequence joins TRBV30 and TRBJ2-2; D remains ambiguous. V was pared by 2 bases and J by 0 bases, with 4 bases between. This CDR3 contains 13 residues. Per the germline V gene, CDR1 is GTSNPN and CDR2 is SVGIG (reference sequence). The CDR3 reads CAWSTANTGELFF. CDR3 DNA sequence: TGTGCCTGGAGTACAGCGAACACCGGGGAGCTGTTTTTT. Based on the CDR3 plus reference TRBV30 and TRBJ2-2, the full variable domain is SQTIHQWPATLVQPVGSPLSLECTVEGTSNPNLYWYRQAAGRGLQLLFYSVGIGQISSEVPQNLSASRPQDRQFILSSKKLLLSDSGFYLCAWSTANTGELFFGEGSRLTVL.

V usage is TRBV7-2 and J usage is TRBJ1-6; maybe TRBD1 (5 bases). V was trimmed by 3 bases and J by 5 bases, leaving 8 bases between them. From germline, CDR1 is SGHTA and CDR2 FQGNSA. CDR3 size: 14 residues. CDR3 in DNA: TGTGCCAGCAGCTTGACAGCGAATAATTCACCCCTCCACTTT. Amino acid sequence: CASSLTANNSPLHF.

This clone showed up just a few times. The chain combines TRBV19 with TRBJ1-5; 9 bases align to TRBD1. V was pared by 9 bases and J by 6 bases, with 21 bases of the junction left unmatched. Germline CDR1 LNHDA, CDR2 SQIVND (reference sequence). This CDR3 has 18 amino acids. The CDR3 is CASLLRQGVPGRGQPQHF. The CDR3 nucleotides are TGTGCCAGCCTTTTGAGACAGGGGGTACCAGGAAGGGGTCAGCCCCAGCATTTT.

V gene TRBV27 combines with J gene TRBJ1-1, with no clear D. The CDR3 spans 14 residues. V was trimmed by 6 bases and J by 0 bases, leaving 11 bases between them. Germline V gene data show CDR1 as MNHEY and CDR2 as SMNVEV (reference sequence). The CDR3 sequence is CASSRGSLNTEAFF. CDR3 sequence (DNA): TGTGCCAGCAGCCGGGGTTCCTTGAACACTGAAGCTTTCTTT.

This clone was found once. The chain has TRBV5-1 and TRBJ2-5, with 9 positions matching TRBD1. V was clipped by 4 bases and J by 2 bases; unmatched bases: 6. The CDR3 is 15 amino acids. The germline gives CDR1 SGHRS, CDR2 YFSETQ. The CDR3 bases are TGCGCCAGCAGCCCCGGGACAGGGAATCAAGAGACCCAGTACTTC. Protein: CASSPGTGNQETQYF.

The chain combines TRBV5-1 with TRBJ2-5; possibly TRBD1 for D (6 bases). The end of the DNA fits TRBJ2-7 better, so the J call may be wrong. Germline V lookup: CDR1 SGHRS, CDR2 YFSETQ. There are 15 residues in the CDR3. The CDR3, as DNA: TGCGCCAGCAGTCCCCCCGGGACAAGGACCTACGAGCAGTACTTC. Amino acid sequence: CASSPPGTRTYEQYF.

V gene TRBV5-1 combines with J gene TRBJ1-2; TRBD1 matches at 8 bases. The CDR3 contains 15 residues. The germline CDR1 and CDR2 sequences are SGHRS and YFSETQ. After removal of 0 bases from V and 5 bases from J, the junction contained 6 bases not matched to a gene. DNA for the CDR3: TGCGCCAGCAGCTTGGAGCCGGACAGGGAGTATGGCTACACCTTC. It encodes CASSLEPDREYGYTF.

This CDR3 reads CASSLGGPYYGYTF. Written as DNA, the CDR3 is TGTGCCAGCAGCTTGGGCGGTCCCTACTATGGCTACACCTTC. The chain uses TRBV5-6 and TRBJ1-2; D unclear. Trimming pared 0 bases from V and 3 bases from J, leaving 9 bases between. The CDR3 totals 14 residues. CDR1 and CDR2 from the germline V gene are SGHDT and YYEEEE. Supplemented by reference TRBV5-6 and TRBJ1-2, the full variable domain reads DAGVTQSPTHLIKTRGQQVTLRCSPKSGHDTVSWYQQALGQGPQFIFQYYEEEERQRGNFPDRFSGHQFPNYSSELNVNALLLGDSALYLCASSLGGPYYGYTFGSGTRLTVV.

The chain is built from TRBV6-1 and TRBJ2-7, with 8 bases matching TRBD1. With 4 bases clipped from V and 5 bases from J, the junction kept 4 bases outside the gene matches. Germline values: CDR1 MNHNS, CDR2 SASEGT. The CDR3 covers 13 residues. The CDR3 DNA sequence: TGTGCCAGCAGTGCGGCAGGGGGCCACGAGCAGTACTTC. The encoded protein is CASSAAGGHEQYF.

This chain uses TRBV27 with TRBJ2-5, with D tentatively TRBD1 (5 bases). Judging by the DNA end, TRBJ2-7 fits better; the J call may be wrong. CDR3 length: 14 residues. Germline CDR1 is MNHEY and CDR2 is SMNVEV (reference sequence). CDR3 sequence reads: CASMGMGPPGEQYF. The CDR3 bases are TGTGCCAGTATGGGTATGGGGCCACCGGGCGAGCAGTACTTC.

This clone was observed a handful of times. V gene TRBV19 combines with J gene TRBJ1-2; no definite D call. The CDR3 spans 13 residues. Germline V gene data show CDR1 as LNHDA and CDR2 as SQIVND (reference sequence). The V gene lost 9 bases and the J gene lost 4 bases, with 15 bases spanning the gap. The CDR3 DNA follows: TGTGCCAGCTCTACAGTCAGATCCTATGGCTACACCTTC. Protein: CASSTVRSYGYTF.

The chain joins TRBV7-9 to TRBJ2-5; possibly TRBD2 for D (5 bases). Trimming pared 6 bases from V and 3 bases from J, leaving 11 bases between. CDR1 and CDR2 from the germline V gene are SEHNR and FQNEAQ (reference sequence). This CDR3 contains 13 residues. CDR3 sequence reads: CASRLLVEETQYF. The DNA of the CDR3 is TGTGCCAGCAGGCTACTAGTGGAAGAGACCCAGTACTTC.

This clone was seen just once. The chain uses TRBV5-6 and TRBJ2-7; D might be TRBD2 (6 bases). The CDR3 has 15 amino acids. Germline V gives CDR1 SGHDT, CDR2 YYEEEE. Trimming pared 3 bases from V and 3 bases from J, leaving 16 bases between. CDR3 nucleotide sequence: TGTGCCAGCAGCTCCGGGCCTAGAGCGGGCTACGAGCAGTACTTC. Protein: CASSSGPRAGYEQYF.